The 30 T cell receptor beta chains below come from one sample, sequenced in a study of cytomegalovirus exposure and HLA in healthy donors. 13 Jbeta primers and 60 Vbeta primers were used for the PCR. Using immunoSEQ multiplex PCR, the repertoire was profiled, and TCRdb retains in-frame clones only, with some absent. In the table there are about 88,000 clones, 79% of which are singletons. The sequenced sample was PBMCs. All receptors derive from a man aged 25-45 years in good health and CMV-seronegative.

The chain's CDR3 is CASSLGQGGYTF. Written as DNA, the CDR3 is TGCGCCAGCAGCTTGGGGCAGGGCGGCTACACCTTC. This chain links TRBV5-1 with TRBJ1-2, with D tentatively TRBD1 (5 bases). Germline assignment: CDR1 SGHRS and CDR2 YFSETQ. This CDR3 spans 12 amino acids. The germline V and J ends were trimmed by 0 bases and 8 bases, with 8 bases remaining between them.

The V and J genes are TRBV2 and TRBJ1-2, with D hard to call. V was shortened by 6 bases and J by 0 bases, with 8 bases between the two germline ends. CDR1 and CDR2 (germline): SNHLY, FYNNEI. This CDR3 region has 13 residues. The CDR3: CASSLQTNYGYTF. CDR3 coding DNA: TGTGCCAGCAGCCTACAGACTAACTATGGCTACACCTTC.

This clone appeared a single time. V gene TRBV9 combines with J gene TRBJ1-5, with a tentative D call TRBD1 (5 bases). The CDR3 covers 15 residues. In germline, CDR1 is SGDLS, CDR2 YYNGEE. The V end was cut by 3 bases, the J end by 0 bases, with 10 bases between. CDR3 sequence: CASSARGDSNQPQHF. The CDR3 coding sequence is TGTGCCAGCAGCGCGCGGGGGGATAGCAATCAGCCCCAGCATTTT.

This clone was seen once. The CDR3 nucleotides are TGTGCCTGGGGACAGGGGATGTATCAGCCCCAGCATTTT. Translating it yields CAWGQGMYQPQHF. This chain uses TRBV30 with TRBJ1-5, with TRBD1 identical over 9 bases. In germline, CDR1 is GTSNPN, CDR2 SVGIG (reference sequence). V shed 5 bases, J shed 5 bases, and the junction held 4 bases outside the gene matches. The CDR3 contains 13 residues.

The chain links TRBV4-2 to TRBJ2-1, with 7 bases matching TRBD2. The CDR3 is 13 residues long. J was trimmed by 8 bases and V by 1 base; bases with no gene match: 2. The V gene's germline CDR1 is LGHNA and CDR2 YNFKEQ. CDR3 sequence reads: CASSQGLAYEQFF. CDR3 DNA sequence: TGTGCCAGCAGCCAAGGACTAGCCTATGAGCAGTTCTTC.

The rearrangement uses TRBV28 and TRBJ1-5; 8 bases are shared with TRBD1. In germline, CDR1 is MDHEN, CDR2 SYDVKM. After removal of 8 bases from V and 4 bases from J, the junction contained 7 bases not matched to a gene. The CDR3 length is 14 residues. CDR3 DNA: TGTGCCAGCTTTCCACAGGGGGGAAATCAGCCCCAGCATTTT. Amino acid sequence: CASFPQGGNQPQHF.

The chain joins TRBV7-9 to TRBJ1-1; 9 bases match TRBD1. The V segment lost 5 bases and the J segment 0 bases; nucleotides outside the gene matches: 7. The CDR3 is made up of 16 amino acids. From germline, CDR1 is SEHNR and CDR2 FQNEAQ (reference sequence). The DNA for the CDR3 is TGTGCCAGCAGCCCCCAGACAGGGGGGATGAACACTGAAGCTTTCTTT. Translation: CASSPQTGGMNTEAFF.

V is TRBV19 and J is TRBJ2-5, with 7 bases identical to TRBD1. Germline lookup yields CDR1 LNHDA and CDR2 SQIVND (reference sequence). CDR3 length: 14 residues. The junction had 10 bases not matched to a gene; V was cut back by 7 bases and J by 5 bases. In DNA form, the CDR3 reads TGTGCCAGTAAACAGGGGAGCGTGGCGGAGACCCAGTACTTC. Translated, it gives CASKQGSVAETQYF.

This CDR3 reads CASSGGQYSNQPQHF. CDR3 bases: TGTGCCAGCAGCGGGGGACAGTATAGCAATCAGCCCCAGCATTTT. The J gene is TRBJ1-5, the V gene TRBV7-2; 7 positions match TRBD1. Trimming at V came to 5 bases and at J to 0 bases, leaving 4 bases not matched to a gene. The CDR3 has 15 amino acids. Per germline, CDR1 SGHTA and CDR2 FQGNSA.

The chain joins TRBV27 to TRBJ1-1; perhaps TRBD1 as D (5 bases). The ends were cut back, 3 bases at V and 3 bases at J, with 8 bases in the middle. Germline V CDR1 and CDR2: MNHEY, SMNVEV (reference sequence). The CDR3 sequence is 13 residues long. The CDR3 nucleotides read TGTGCCAGCAGTTTCAACAGGTACACTGAAGCTTTCTTT. It translates to CASSFNRYTEAFF.

This clone was counted once. The chain is built from TRBV9 and TRBJ2-5, with 9 bases aligning to TRBD1. CDR3 length: 16 residues. Germline CDR1 reads SGDLS; CDR2 reads YYNGEE. Trimming took 4 bases from V and 3 from J; bases not matched to a gene: 10. The CDR3 DNA reads as TGTGCCAGCAGCTCCCTTTCCGGGACAGGGAAAGAGACCCAGTACTTC. This gives the protein CASSSLSGTGKETQYF.

The chain is built from TRBV9 and TRBJ2-1; 10 positions match TRBD2. Germline trimming cut 0 bases from V and 9 bases from J; bases unmatched to any gene: 9. The length of the CDR3 is 16 residues. In germline, CDR1 is SGDLS, CDR2 YYNGEE. CDR3 amino acids: CASSVDERGGRVEQFF. In DNA, the CDR3 is TGTGCCAGCAGCGTAGATGAGCGGGGGGGCCGTGTTGAGCAGTTCTTC.

The chain joins TRBV28 to TRBJ1-1; D is unresolved. This CDR3 region has 12 residues. V was trimmed by 7 bases and J by 7 bases, leaving 13 bases between them. Germline V lookup: CDR1 MDHEN, CDR2 SYDVKM. CDR3 residues: CASTAERIEAFF. The CDR3, as DNA: TGTGCCAGCACCGCGGAGAGGATTGAAGCTTTCTTT. Based on the CDR3 plus reference TRBV28 and TRBJ1-1, the full variable domain is DVKVTQSSRYLVKRTGEKVFLECVQDMDHENMFWYRQDPGLGLRLIYFSYDVKMKEKGDIPEGYSVSREKKERFSLILESASTNQTSMYLCASTAERIEAFFGQGTRLTVV.

The rearrangement links TRBV9 to TRBJ2-2; 14 bases map to TRBD2. The V and J ends lost 2 bases and 1 base, in that order; junction bases with no gene match: 7. Looked up from germline, CDR1 is SGDLS and CDR2 is YYNGEE. The CDR3 covers 19 residues. The DNA of the CDR3 is TGTGCCAGCAGCGTGTCGGGACTAGCGGGGGCCTTGAACACCGGGGAGCTGTTTTTT. Amino acid sequence: CASSVSGLAGALNTGELFF.

V gene TRBV9 combines with J gene TRBJ1-2, with D perhaps TRBD1 (6 bases). This CDR3 has 15 residues. In germline, CDR1 is SGDLS, CDR2 YYNGEE. Trimming pared 3 bases from V and 4 bases from J, leaving 16 bases between. The CDR3 protein is CASSAAQGKVYGYTF. CDR3 DNA sequence: TGTGCCAGCAGCGCCGCACAGGGAAAAGTCTATGGCTACACCTTC.

The V call is TRBV5-6, the J call TRBJ1-4; 7 bases line up with TRBD1. In germline, CDR1 is SGHDT, CDR2 YYEEEE. The length of the CDR3 is 15 residues. V was clipped by 1 base and J by 10 bases; unmatched bases: 10. The DNA of the CDR3 is TGTGCCAGCAGCTTGAAAGGGACAGCGTGGGCAAAACTGTTTTTT. Amino acids: CASSLKGTAWAKLFF.

The rearrangement links TRBV7-2 to TRBJ1-6, with D possibly being TRBD1 (6 bases). Trimming cost V 4 bases and J 1 base, with 17 bases left between them. This CDR3 has 18 amino acids. Germline CDR1 and CDR2: SGHTA and FQGNSA. CDR3: CASSSTGLGGSYNSPLHF. CDR3 DNA sequence: TGTGCCAGCAGCTCCACAGGGTTAGGGGGTTCCTATAATTCACCCCTCCACTTT.

This chain joins TRBV9 and TRBJ1-1, with 9 bases that match TRBD1. CDR1 and CDR2 (germline): SGDLS, YYNGEE. V was clipped by 0 bases and J by 5 bases; unmatched bases: 5. CDR3 size: 15 residues. CDR3 DNA sequence: TGTGCCAGCAGCGTAGAGGACAGGGGTGGGACTGAAGCTTTCTTT. Amino acid sequence: CASSVEDRGGTEAFF. The whole variable domain, filled in from reference TRBV9 and TRBJ1-1, reads DSGVTQTPKHLITATGQRVTLRCSPRSGDLSVYWYQQSLDQGLQFLIQYYNGEERAKGNILERFSAQQFPDLHSELNLSSLELGDSALYFCASSVEDRGGTEAFFGQGTRLTVV.

This chain uses TRBV5-1 with TRBJ1-2; no clear D gene. Trimming took off 0 bases at V and 4 bases at J, with 10 bases between the two ends. Germline V lookup: CDR1 SGHRS, CDR2 YFSETQ. The CDR3 consists of 14 residues. CDR3 DNA: TGCGCCAGCAGCTTGGAATCCCAGTCCTATGGCTACACCTTC. Protein sequence: CASSLESQSYGYTF. Using reference TRBV5-1 and TRBJ1-2 for the parts outside the CDR3, the full variable domain is KAGVTQTPRYLIKTRGQQVTLSCSPISGHRSVSWYQQTPGQGLQFLFEYFSETQRNKGNFPGRFSGRQFSNSRSEMNVSTLELGDSALYLCASSLESQSYGYTFGSGTRLTVV.

The rearrangement links TRBV4-2 to TRBJ1-2, with D unresolved. The CDR3 length is 16 residues. V shed 0 bases and J shed 2 bases, with 13 bases lying between them. Germline V gene lookup returns CDR1 LGHNA and CDR2 YNFKEQ. CDR3 sequence reads: CASSQDDNGFNYGYTF. The CDR3 DNA reads TGTGCCAGCAGCCAAGACGACAATGGATTCAACTATGGCTACACCTTC.

The J gene is TRBJ1-3, the V gene TRBV5-1; TRBD1 matches 9 bases. The CDR3 consists of 16 residues. Germline V gene lookup returns CDR1 SGHRS and CDR2 YFSETQ. The V segment lost 0 bases and the J segment 1 base; nucleotides outside the gene matches: 2. The CDR3 sequence: CASSLEGQGSGNTIYF. CDR3 in DNA: TGCGCCAGCAGCTTGGAGGGACAGGGATCTGGAAACACCATATATTTT.

In this sample, this clone turned up once. This chain links TRBV30 with TRBJ2-5; perhaps TRBD1 as D (6 bases). The CDR3 totals 12 residues. Trimming took 4 bases from V and 5 from J, leaving 11 bases between them. The germline V gene has CDR1 GTSNPN and CDR2 SVGIG (reference sequence). CDR3 amino acids: CAWNHRVETQYF. The CDR3 region has the DNA TGTGCCTGGAATCACAGGGTGGAGACCCAGTACTTC.

The rearrangement uses TRBV7-6 and TRBJ1-1; TRBD1 matches at 9 bases. This CDR3 is built from 15 residues. J was trimmed by 4 bases and V by 5 bases; bases with no gene match: 8. Germline-derived CDR1 and CDR2 are SGHVS and FNYEAQ. CDR3 amino acids: CASSLKTGGSTEAFF. CDR3 in DNA: TGTGCCAGCAGCCTAAAGACAGGGGGTAGCACTGAAGCTTTCTTT.

This clone was observed a handful of times. The rearrangement joins TRBV7-9 to TRBJ1-4; D not certain. Germline CDR1 and CDR2: SEHNR and FQNEAQ (reference sequence). The germline V and J ends were trimmed by 5 bases and 6 bases, with 10 bases remaining between them. The CDR3 has 13 residues. The DNA for the CDR3 is TGTGCCAGCAGCCCGGGGATTTATGAAAAACTGTTTTTT. This sequence encodes CASSPGIYEKLFF.

On this clone: A read error may account for a junction end that differs from germline. The rearrangement links TRBV7-7 to TRBJ1-1, with 9 bases lining up with TRBD1. Looked up from germline, CDR1 is SSHAT and CDR2 is FNYEAQ (reference sequence). This CDR3 comprises 15 residues. Here the CDR3 reads CASTPLDRGNTEAFF. The CDR3 DNA reads as TGTGCTAGCACCCCTCTGGACAGGGGGAACACTGAAGCTTTCTTT.

The count of this clone is one. The rearrangement joins TRBV10-3 to TRBJ2-3; the D gene is possibly TRBD1 (6 bases). V lost 10 bases and J 5 bases, leaving 19 bases between the germline ends. Germline CDR1 is ENHRY and CDR2 is SYGVKD. The CDR3 is 14 residues long. The CDR3 sequence: CATLRDIQGDTQYF. CDR3 sequence (DNA): TGTGCCACCCTCCGGGACATTCAAGGAGATACGCAGTATTTT.

The rearrangement uses TRBV7-2 and TRBJ2-2, with TRBD1 matching 7 bases. The V segment lost 8 bases and the J segment 1 base; nucleotides outside the gene matches: 7. Germline V lookup: CDR1 SGHTA, CDR2 FQGNSA. The CDR3 is made up of 15 amino acids. CDR3 sequence reads: CASSTDRRNTGELFF. CDR3 nucleotides: TGTGCCAGCTCCACGGACAGGCGGAACACCGGGGAGCTGTTTTTT.

This chain joins TRBV6-1 and TRBJ1-3; possibly TRBD1 for D (5 bases). Trimming took 0 bases from V and 4 from J, leaving 13 bases between them. The CDR3 contains 16 residues. Germline CDR1 is MNHNS and CDR2 is SASEGT. The CDR3 is CASSEALQGKGNTIYF. CDR3 DNA: TGTGCCAGCAGTGAAGCGCTTCAGGGAAAAGGAAACACCATATATTTT.

This clone was counted a few times. The chain uses TRBV30 and TRBJ1-6; 12 nucleotides match TRBD1. CDR1 is GTSNPN, CDR2 SVGIG, per germline (reference sequence). The length of the CDR3 is 16 residues. V was clipped by 2 bases and J by 14 bases; unmatched bases: 13. CDR3 sequence reads: CAWSPLGTGGDGSLHF. The DNA for the CDR3 is TGTGCCTGGAGTCCGCTCGGGACAGGGGGCGATGGGTCCCTCCACTTT.

This rearrangement joins TRBV6-5 to TRBJ2-3; 8 bases map to TRBD1. Germline CDR1 reads MNHEY; CDR2 reads SVGAGI. V gave up 0 bases and J gave up 4 bases; unmatched junction bases: 3. This CDR3 is built from 15 residues. CDR3 loop: CASSYSPTGADTQYF. The CDR3 DNA reads TGTGCCAGCAGTTACTCGCCGACAGGGGCAGATACGCAGTATTTT.